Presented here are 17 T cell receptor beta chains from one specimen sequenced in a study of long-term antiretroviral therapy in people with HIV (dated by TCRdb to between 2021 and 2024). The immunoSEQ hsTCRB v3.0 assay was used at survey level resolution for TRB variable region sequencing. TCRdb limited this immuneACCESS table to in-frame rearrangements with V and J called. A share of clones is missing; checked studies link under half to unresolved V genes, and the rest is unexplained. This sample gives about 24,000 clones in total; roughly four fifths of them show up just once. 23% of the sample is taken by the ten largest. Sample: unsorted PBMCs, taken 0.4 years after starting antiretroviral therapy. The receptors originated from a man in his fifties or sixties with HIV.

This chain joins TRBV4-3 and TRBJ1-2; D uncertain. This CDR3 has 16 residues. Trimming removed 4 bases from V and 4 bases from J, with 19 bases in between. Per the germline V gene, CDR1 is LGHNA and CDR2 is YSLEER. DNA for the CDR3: TGCGCCAGCAGCCCCGAGGACCGAGTTTCCCTCTATGGCTACACCTTC. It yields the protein CASSPEDRVSLYGYTF.

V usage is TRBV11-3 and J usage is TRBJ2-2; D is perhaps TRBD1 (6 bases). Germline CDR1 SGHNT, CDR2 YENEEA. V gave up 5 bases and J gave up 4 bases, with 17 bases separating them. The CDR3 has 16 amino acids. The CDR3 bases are TGTGCCAGCAGCCCGAGGGGGACATCGACCACCGGGGAGCTGTTTTTT. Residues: CASSPRGTSTTGELFF.

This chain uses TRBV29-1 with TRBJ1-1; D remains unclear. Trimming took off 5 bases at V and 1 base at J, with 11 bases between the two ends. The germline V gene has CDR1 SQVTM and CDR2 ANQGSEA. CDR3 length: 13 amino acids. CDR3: CSVLGSANTEAFF. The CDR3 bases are TGCAGCGTTTTGGGGAGCGCGAACACTGAAGCTTTCTTT.

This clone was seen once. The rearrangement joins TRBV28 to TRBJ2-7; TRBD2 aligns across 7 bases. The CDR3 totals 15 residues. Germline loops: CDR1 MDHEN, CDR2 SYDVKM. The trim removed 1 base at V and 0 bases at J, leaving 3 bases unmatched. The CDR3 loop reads CASSLFRGGSYEQYF. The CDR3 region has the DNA TGTGCCAGCAGTTTATTTCGCGGGGGCTCCTACGAGCAGTACTTC. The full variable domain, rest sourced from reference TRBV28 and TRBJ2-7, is DVKVTQSSRYLVKRTGEKVFLECVQDMDHENMFWYRQDPGLGLRLIYFSYDVKMKEKGDIPEGYSVSREKKERFSLILESASTNQTSMYLCASSLFRGGSYEQYFGPGTRLTVT.

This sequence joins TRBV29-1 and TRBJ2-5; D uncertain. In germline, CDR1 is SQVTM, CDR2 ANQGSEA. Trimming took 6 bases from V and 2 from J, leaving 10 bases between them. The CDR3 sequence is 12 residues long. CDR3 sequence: CSVRALQETQYF. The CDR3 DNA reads TGCAGCGTACGGGCCTTACAAGAGACCCAGTACTTC.

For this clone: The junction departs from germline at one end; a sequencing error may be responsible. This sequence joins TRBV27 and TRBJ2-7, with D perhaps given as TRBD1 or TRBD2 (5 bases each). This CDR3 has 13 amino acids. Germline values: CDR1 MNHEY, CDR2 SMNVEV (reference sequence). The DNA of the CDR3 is TGTGCCAGCAGTCACCACGCCGGGACCGAGCGGTACTTC. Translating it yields CASSHHAGTERYF.

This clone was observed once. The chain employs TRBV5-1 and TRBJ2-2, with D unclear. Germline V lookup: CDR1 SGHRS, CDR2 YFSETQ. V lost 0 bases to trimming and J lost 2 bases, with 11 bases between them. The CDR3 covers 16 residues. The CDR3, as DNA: TGCGCCAGCAGCTTGGGAAGACTTACTAACACCGGGGAGCTGTTTTTT. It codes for CASSLGRLTNTGELFF. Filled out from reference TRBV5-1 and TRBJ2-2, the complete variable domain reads KAGVTQTPRYLIKTRGQQVTLSCSPISGHRSVSWYQQTPGQGLQFLFEYFSETQRNKGNFPGRFSGRQFSNSRSEMNVSTLELGDSALYLCASSLGRLTNTGELFFGEGSRLTVL.

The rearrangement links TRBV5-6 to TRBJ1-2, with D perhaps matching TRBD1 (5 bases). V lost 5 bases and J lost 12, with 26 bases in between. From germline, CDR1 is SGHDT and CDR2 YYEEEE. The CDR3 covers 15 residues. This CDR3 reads CASRFSPRDRSFDTF. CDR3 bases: TGTGCCAGCAGGTTTTCACCTCGGGACCGATCCTTTGACACCTTC.

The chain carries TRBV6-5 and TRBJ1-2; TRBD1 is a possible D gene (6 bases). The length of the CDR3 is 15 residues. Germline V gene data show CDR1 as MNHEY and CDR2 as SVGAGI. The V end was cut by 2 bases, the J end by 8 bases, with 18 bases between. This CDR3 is CASSYAQGSGRGYTF. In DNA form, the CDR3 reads TGTGCCAGCAGTTACGCACAGGGATCGGGGAGAGGCTACACCTTC.

The CDR3 protein is CASSLSKSQPQHF. DNA for the CDR3: TGTGCCAGCAGTTTATCGAAGTCCCAGCCCCAGCATTTT. The chain combines TRBV27 with TRBJ1-5, with D unresolved. Between the trimmed V and J ends, which lost 0 bases and 7 bases, there was a span of 7 bases. CDR3 length: 13 residues. Germline CDR1 is MNHEY and CDR2 is SMNVEV (reference sequence).

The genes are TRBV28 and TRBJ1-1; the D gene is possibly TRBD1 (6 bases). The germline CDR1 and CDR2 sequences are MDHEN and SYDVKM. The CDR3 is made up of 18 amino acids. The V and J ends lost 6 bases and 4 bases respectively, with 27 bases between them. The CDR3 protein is CASRASQGRLPFGTEAFF. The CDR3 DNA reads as TGTGCCAGCAGGGCATCACAGGGACGTTTACCGTTTGGCACTGAAGCTTTCTTT.

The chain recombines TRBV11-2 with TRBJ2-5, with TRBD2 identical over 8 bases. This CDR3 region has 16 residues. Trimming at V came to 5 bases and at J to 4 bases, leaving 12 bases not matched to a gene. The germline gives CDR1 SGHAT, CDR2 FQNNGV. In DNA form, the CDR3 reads TGTGCCAGCAGCCCACTTAGGGGACTAGTGGGAGAGACCCAGTACTTC. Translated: CASSPLRGLVGETQYF.

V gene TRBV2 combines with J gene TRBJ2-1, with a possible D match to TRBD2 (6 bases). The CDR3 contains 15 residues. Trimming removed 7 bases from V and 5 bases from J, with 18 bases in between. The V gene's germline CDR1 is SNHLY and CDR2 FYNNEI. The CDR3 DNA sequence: TGTGCCAGCACCCCAGGACAAAGGACTAACAATGAGCAGTTCTTC. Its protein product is CASTPGQRTNNEQFF.

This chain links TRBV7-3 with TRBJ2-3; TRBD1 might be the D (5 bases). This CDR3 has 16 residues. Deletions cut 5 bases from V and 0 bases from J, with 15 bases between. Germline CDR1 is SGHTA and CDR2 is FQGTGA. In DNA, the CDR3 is TGTGCCAGCAGCCCTAATGCAGGGTTGAGCACAGATACGCAGTATTTT. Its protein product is CASSPNAGLSTDTQYF.

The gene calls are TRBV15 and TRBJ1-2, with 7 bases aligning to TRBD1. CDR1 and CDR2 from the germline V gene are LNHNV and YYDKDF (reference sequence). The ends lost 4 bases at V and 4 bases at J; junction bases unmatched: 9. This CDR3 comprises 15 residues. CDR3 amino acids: CATSTPGTVTYGYTF. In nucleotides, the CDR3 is TGTGCCACCAGCACCCCGGGGACAGTGACCTATGGCTACACCTTC.

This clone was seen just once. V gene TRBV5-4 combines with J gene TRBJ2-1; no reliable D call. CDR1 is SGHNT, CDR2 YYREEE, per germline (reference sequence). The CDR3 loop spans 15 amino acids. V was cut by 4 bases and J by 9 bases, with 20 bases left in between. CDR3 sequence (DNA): TGTGCCAGCAGCCGCATAAGGGAACCGTTGGGTGAGCAGTTCTTC. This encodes CASSRIREPLGEQFF.

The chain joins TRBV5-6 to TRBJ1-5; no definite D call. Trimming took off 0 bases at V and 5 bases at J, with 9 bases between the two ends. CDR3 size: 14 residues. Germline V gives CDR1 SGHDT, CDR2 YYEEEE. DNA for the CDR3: TGTGCCAGCAGCTTGGTAGGGTCAGATCAGCCCCAGCATTTT. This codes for CASSLVGSDQPQHF.